The 32 T cell receptor beta chains presented below share a single source sample, sequenced in a study of blood T cell repertoires in COVID-19. Some clones are missing from TCRdb's copy, which holds only in-frame ones; the method was immunoSEQ multiplex PCR. Of about 140,000 clones in the sample, roughly four fifths were seen once. The sequenced sample was peripheral blood. Source of these receptors: a woman aged 60 to 75 with acute or convalescent COVID-19.

This clone was recorded a few times. This rearrangement joins TRBV11-3 to TRBJ2-1; 14 nucleotides agree with TRBD2. J lost 4 bases, V lost 5 bases, and 10 bases had no gene match. Looked up from germline, CDR1 is SGHNT and CDR2 is YENEEA. The CDR3 sequence is 18 residues long. CDR3 loop: CASSPRTSGRIFYNEQFF. CDR3 in DNA: TGTGCCAGCAGCCCGCGGACTAGCGGGAGGATTTTTTACAATGAGCAGTTCTTC.

This clone was picked up a small number of times. The chain uses TRBV5-1 and TRBJ1-4; D remains ambiguous. The CDR3 consists of 14 residues. Trimming stripped 7 bases from V and 4 bases from J, with 14 bases between. Germline CDR1 and CDR2: SGHRS and YFSETQ. This CDR3 is CASGEDSINEKLFF. The CDR3 nucleotides are TGCGCCAGCGGGGAGGATTCAATTAATGAAAAACTGTTTTTT.

The rearrangement uses TRBV29-1 and TRBJ1-2, with D unclear. Germline CDR1 reads SQVTM; CDR2 reads ANQGSEA. The CDR3 length is 15 residues. Trimming left V 3 bases short and J 0 bases short, with 14 bases between. CDR3 in amino acids: CSVDFVRESNYGYTF. CDR3 DNA: TGCAGCGTTGACTTTGTGAGGGAGTCTAACTATGGCTACACCTTC.

This rearrangement joins TRBV5-1 to TRBJ2-2, with TRBD2 as a possible D gene (5 bases). CDR3 size: 16 residues. Germline CDR1 and CDR2: SGHRS and YFSETQ. The V end was cut by 0 bases, the J end by 4 bases, with 13 bases between. CDR3: CASSLGSGSLTGELFF. The CDR3 DNA sequence: TGCGCCAGCAGCTTGGGTTCGGGATCTCTCACCGGGGAGCTGTTTTTT. Full variable domain (outside the CDR3, taken from reference TRBV5-1 and TRBJ2-2): KAGVTQTPRYLIKTRGQQVTLSCSPISGHRSVSWYQQTPGQGLQFLFEYFSETQRNKGNFPGRFSGRQFSNSRSEMNVSTLELGDSALYLCASSLGSGSLTGELFFGEGSRLTVL.

V usage is TRBV5-1 and J usage is TRBJ1-4; tentatively, D is TRBD1 (6 bases). Germline CDR1 and CDR2: SGHRS and YFSETQ. The CDR3 is 14 residues long. V was trimmed by 2 bases and J by 8 bases, leaving 13 bases between them. CDR3 protein: CASSLIPGEEKLFF. DNA for the CDR3: TGCGCCAGCAGCTTAATCCCAGGGGAGGAAAAACTGTTTTTT.

V and J are TRBV7-9 and TRBJ2-7; 8 bases are a match to TRBD1. Germline V gene sequence: CDR1 SEHNR, CDR2 FQNEAQ (reference sequence). There are 13 residues in the CDR3. V lost 10 bases to trimming and J lost 4 bases; unmatched junction nucleotides: 9. CDR3 nucleotide sequence: TGTGCCACTTCAGGACAGGGAATTTACGAGCAGTACTTC. Amino acids: CATSGQGIYEQYF.

This clone has a handful of counts. V and J are TRBV28 and TRBJ1-1, with a tentative D call TRBD1 (5 bases). The CDR3 sequence is 15 residues long. V was trimmed by 1 base and J by 0 bases, leaving 9 bases between them. CDR1 and CDR2 (germline): MDHEN, SYDVKM. The CDR3 DNA reads TGTGCCAGCAGTTTATTGGCCAGGGTGAACACTGAAGCTTTCTTT. Protein product: CASSLLARVNTEAFF. The full variable domain, completed using reference TRBV28 and TRBJ1-1, is DVKVTQSSRYLVKRTGEKVFLECVQDMDHENMFWYRQDPGLGLRLIYFSYDVKMKEKGDIPEGYSVSREKKERFSLILESASTNQTSMYLCASSLLARVNTEAFFGQGTRLTVV.

The chain employs TRBV6-5 and TRBJ1-1, with D perhaps TRBD1 (6 bases). Per germline, CDR1 MNHEY and CDR2 SVGAGI. The CDR3 has 13 amino acids. Trimming stripped 4 bases from V and 1 base from J, with 7 bases between. CDR3 DNA: TGTGCCAGCAGTTCGACAGGGAACACTGAAGCTTTCTTT. Its protein is CASSSTGNTEAFF.

This clone was seen a few times. This chain connects TRBV7-9 to TRBJ1-5; D unresolved. The V and J ends lost 5 bases and 4 bases respectively, with 9 bases between them. CDR1 and CDR2 from the germline V gene are SEHNR and FQNEAQ (reference sequence). The CDR3 runs 13 residues. The CDR3: CASSTQANQPQHF. The CDR3 DNA sequence: TGTGCCAGCAGCACTCAGGCGAATCAGCCCCAGCATTTT.

The chain uses TRBV18 and TRBJ2-5; TRBD2 might be the D (5 bases). In germline, CDR1 is KGHSH, CDR2 LQKENI. The CDR3 is 15 residues long. V lost 6 bases and J 0 bases, leaving 14 bases between the germline ends. The CDR3 region has the DNA TGTGCCAGCTCCTTGGCGACGGGGTACCAAGAGACCCAGTACTTC. Translated, it gives CASSLATGYQETQYF.

The chain couples TRBV12-5 to TRBJ2-3, with D perhaps TRBD2 (6 bases). The CDR3 covers 16 residues. Trimming left V 6 bases short and J 10 bases short, with 26 bases between. Per germline, CDR1 LGHNT and CDR2 FRNRAP. The CDR3 loop reads CASGGDGGPQSISQYF. CDR3 DNA sequence: TGTGCTAGTGGCGGAGACGGAGGGCCGCAAAGTATTTCGCAGTATTTT.

The table lists this clone with a few counts. The chain uses TRBV27 and TRBJ1-4; maybe TRBD1 (6 bases). Trimming removed 4 bases from V and 3 bases from J, with 18 bases in between. The CDR3 extends over 17 amino acids. Germline CDR1 MNHEY, CDR2 SMNVEV (reference sequence). CDR3 coding DNA: TGTGCCAGCAGTTACCCGACAGGTACAGGGCCTAATGAAAAACTGTTTTTT. It specifies CASSYPTGTGPNEKLFF.

The chain uses TRBV12-5 and TRBJ2-1; the match to TRBD2 covers 12 bases. The germline V gene encodes CDR1 LGHNT and CDR2 FRNRAP. The trim removed 6 bases at V and 0 bases at J, leaving 0 bases unmatched. The CDR3 spans 15 residues. The CDR3 bases are TGTGCTAGTGGACTAGCGGGAGGCTCCTACAATGAGCAGTTCTTC. Its translation is CASGLAGGSYNEQFF.

The chain couples TRBV28 to TRBJ1-6; possibly TRBD1 for D (6 bases). Trimming took off 7 bases at V and 3 bases at J, with 13 bases between the two ends. CDR1 and CDR2 (germline): MDHEN, SYDVKM. The CDR3 extends over 15 amino acids. The CDR3 loop is CASTQGQFYNSPLHF. The CDR3 nucleotides read TGTGCCAGCACCCAAGGACAGTTCTATAATTCACCCCTCCACTTT. The whole variable domain, remainder taken from reference TRBV28 and TRBJ1-6, is DVKVTQSSRYLVKRTGEKVFLECVQDMDHENMFWYRQDPGLGLRLIYFSYDVKMKEKGDIPEGYSVSREKKERFSLILESASTNQTSMYLCASTQGQFYNSPLHFGNGTRLTVT.

This clone was picked up many times. The rearrangement links TRBV5-4 to TRBJ2-7; 9 nucleotides match TRBD1. CDR1 SGHNT and CDR2 YYREEE come from the germline V gene (reference sequence). The V and J ends lost 0 bases and 7 bases, in that order; junction bases with no gene match: 14. This CDR3 has 17 residues. The CDR3 DNA sequence: TGTGCCAGCAGCTTGGACCGCGGCGGGGCGGGGACAGGGGAGCAGTACTTC. Translation gives CASSLDRGGAGTGEQYF.

CDR3 loop: CASTSREDIQYF. The CDR3 DNA reads as TGTGCCAGCACTTCCAGGGAGGACATTCAGTACTTC. The genes are TRBV2 and TRBJ2-4, with TRBD2 as a possible D gene (6 bases). The V end was cut by 7 bases, the J end by 8 bases, with 12 bases between. CDR1 is SNHLY and CDR2 is FYNNEI in the germline V gene. The CDR3 length is 12 residues.

The chain joins TRBV3-1 (or the pseudogene TRBV3-2) to TRBJ1-4; D is unresolved. Trimming took off 0 bases at V and 3 bases at J, with 8 bases between the two ends. This CDR3 has 15 amino acids. Germline V gives CDR1 LGHDT, CDR2 YNNKEL (reference sequence). CDR3 region: CASSQERHANEKLFF. The CDR3 DNA follows: TGTGCCAGCAGCCAAGAACGACACGCTAATGAAAAACTGTTTTTT.

The chain carries TRBV9 and TRBJ1-2, with 7 bases that match TRBD1. V dropped 4 bases and J dropped 7; count of bases not matched to a gene: 7. The CDR3 loop spans 13 amino acids. The germline V gene has CDR1 SGDLS and CDR2 YYNGEE. CDR3 sequence reads: CASSRAGGGGYTF. Written as DNA, the CDR3 is TGTGCCAGCAGCCGGGCAGGGGGTGGTGGCTACACCTTC.

V and J are TRBV27 and TRBJ2-7, with TRBD2 matching 7 bases. J was trimmed by 4 bases and V by 3 bases; bases with no gene match: 9. CDR3 length equals 15 residues. Germline V gene lookup returns CDR1 MNHEY and CDR2 SMNVEV (reference sequence). In DNA, the CDR3 is TGTGCCAGCAGTTTCTTGGCTAGCGGATCATACGAGCAGTACTTC. This sequence encodes CASSFLASGSYEQYF.

This clone occurred once. J is TRBJ2-1 and V is TRBV19, with 7 bases lining up with TRBD1. This CDR3 region has 14 residues. V shed 8 bases and J 1 base; nucleotides not matched to a gene: 5. Germline V gives CDR1 LNHDA, CDR2 SQIVND (reference sequence). The CDR3 sequence is CASQTGLSYNEQFF. The CDR3 nucleotides are TGTGCCAGTCAGACAGGGCTATCCTACAATGAGCAGTTCTTC.

V is TRBV4-1 and J is TRBJ2-1; 7 bases are a match to TRBD2. In germline, CDR1 is MGHRA, CDR2 YSYEKL. V was pared by 4 bases and J by 3 bases, with 6 bases of the junction left unmatched. This CDR3 region has 15 residues. This CDR3 is CASSRAGVGYNEQFF. In DNA, the CDR3 is TGCGCCAGCAGCCGGGCGGGAGTTGGCTACAATGAGCAGTTCTTC.

The chain employs TRBV6-1 and TRBJ1-5; D call uncertain. Trimming took off 6 bases at V and 3 bases at J, with 15 bases between the two ends. The CDR3 loop spans 15 amino acids. From germline, CDR1 is MNHNS and CDR2 SASEGT. CDR3 sequence (DNA): TGTGCCAGCAGATCCCAAGGCCAGGCCAATCAGCCCCAGCATTTT. It encodes CASRSQGQANQPQHF.

This chain joins TRBV28 and TRBJ2-2; no clear D. Germline values: CDR1 MDHEN, CDR2 SYDVKM. The ends were cut back, 4 bases at V and 6 bases at J, with 3 bases in the middle. CDR3 length equals 11 residues. The CDR3 DNA sequence: TGTGCCAGCAGTTCCGCCGGGGAGCTGTTTTTT. This sequence encodes CASSSAGELFF.

CDR3 coding DNA: TGTGCCAGCTCACCACTACAGGACAACACCTACTATGGCTACACCTTC. Translating gives CASSPLQDNTYYGYTF. This sequence joins TRBV18 and TRBJ1-2; D may be TRBD1 (5 bases). Trimming cost V 1 base and J 3 bases, with 15 bases left between them. Germline CDR1 is KGHSH and CDR2 is LQKENI. This CDR3 region has 16 residues.

The V call is TRBV29-1, the J call TRBJ2-1, with 8 bases aligning to TRBD1. Losses at the gene ends were 3 bases for V and 10 bases for J; bases not matched to a gene: 11. The CDR3 spans 14 residues. Germline lookup yields CDR1 SQVTM and CDR2 ANQGSEA. CDR3 in DNA: TGCAGCGTTGAGAACGACAGGGGAGGAAGGGAGCAGTTCTTC. Encoded protein: CSVENDRGGREQFF.

This clone was seen only a few times. The rearrangement uses TRBV2 and TRBJ2-2; 7 bases match TRBD2. Trimming cost V 2 bases and J 4 bases; bases outside gene matches: 7. This CDR3 spans 16 amino acids. CDR1 and CDR2 from the germline V gene are SNHLY and FYNNEI. The CDR3 sequence: CASSERAAGLTGELFF. In nucleotides, the CDR3 is TGTGCCAGCAGTGAAAGGGCAGCGGGACTCACCGGGGAGCTGTTTTTT. Filled out from reference TRBV2 and TRBJ2-2, the complete variable domain reads EPEVTQTPSHQVTQMGQEVILRCVPISNHLYFYWYRQILGQKVEFLVSFYNNEISEKSEIFDDQFSVERPDGSNFTLKIRSTKLEDSAMYFCASSERAAGLTGELFFGEGSRLTVL.

This chain links TRBV27 with TRBJ1-1; 11 bases fit TRBD1. The CDR3 extends over 17 amino acids. CDR1 and CDR2 (germline): MNHEY, SMNVEV (reference sequence). The V and J ends lost 2 bases and 3 bases, in that order; junction bases with no gene match: 8. The CDR3 region is CASSLGWTGGGYTEAFF. The CDR3 bases are TGTGCCAGCAGTTTAGGGTGGACAGGGGGCGGGTACACTGAAGCTTTCTTT.

The chain uses TRBV27 and TRBJ2-5; D unclear. V lost 10 bases, J lost 3 bases, and 9 bases lay in between. The CDR3 runs 11 residues. CDR1 MNHEY and CDR2 SMNVEV come from the germline V gene (reference sequence). The CDR3 nucleotides are TGTGCCACCAAACGAGAAGAGACCCAGTACTTC. Translated, it gives CATKREETQYF.

This chain connects TRBV23-1 to TRBJ1-5; the match to TRBD1 covers 7 bases. TRBV23-1 counts as an open reading frame of uncertain function. This CDR3 region has 14 residues. V gave up 3 bases and J gave up 10 bases; unmatched junction bases: 9. The CDR3 sequence: CASSHDRVDDPQHF. The DNA of the CDR3 is TGCGCCAGCAGTCACGACAGGGTTGATGATCCCCAGCATTTT.

The rearrangement uses TRBV25-1 and TRBJ1-4; possibly TRBD1 for D (5 bases). This CDR3 is 14 amino acids long. CDR1 is MGHDK and CDR2 is SYGVNS in the germline V gene. V lost 6 bases, J lost 8 bases, and 16 bases lay in between. The CDR3 nucleotides read TGTGCCAGCAGCGTTGATGGGGCATGGGAAAAACTGTTTTTT. Its protein product is CASSVDGAWEKLFF. Complete variable domain (other parts from reference TRBV25-1 and TRBJ1-4): EADIYQTPRYLVIGTGKKITLECSQTMGHDKMYWYQQDPGMELHLIHYSYGVNSTEKGDLSSESTVSRIRTEHFPLTLESARPSHTSQYLCASSVDGAWEKLFFGSGTQLSVL.

V is TRBV12-3 or TRBV12-4 and J is TRBJ2-2; D gene unclear. Trimming removed 1 base from V and 6 bases from J, with 6 bases in between. This CDR3 spans 13 amino acids. In DNA, the CDR3 is TGTGCCAGCAGTTTAGAGCGTCCCGGGGAGCTGTTTTTT. Translation gives CASSLERPGELFF.

This clone was seen once. This CDR3 is CASSLNRDTEAFF. The DNA of the CDR3 is TGTGCCAGCAGTTTAAACAGGGACACTGAAGCTTTCTTT. The genes are TRBV28 and TRBJ1-1; a weak D match, TRBD1 (6 bases). Per the germline V gene, CDR1 is MDHEN and CDR2 is SYDVKM. The CDR3 has 13 amino acids. V was shortened by 2 bases and J by 3 bases, with 7 bases between the two germline ends.